Below are 28 T cell receptor beta chains sequenced from a single sample in a study of OX40 agonist ivuxolimab in advanced cancers. Sequenced by immunoSEQ multiplex PCR; TCRdb stores in-frame clones only, minus some. This sample carries approximately 50,000 clones, over 80% of them seen once, and the ten largest clones take over 3.5%. This specimen was CD4+ or CD8+ T cells sorted from blood, taken in a trial of the OX40 agonist ivuxolimab. The source is an adult with an advanced solid tumor such as melanoma, head and neck, liver or kidney cancer.

The V call is TRBV7-2, the J call TRBJ1-5; TRBD1 is a possible D gene (6 bases). Trimming took off 4 bases at V and 6 bases at J, with 10 bases between the two ends. Germline V gene lookup returns CDR1 SGHTA and CDR2 FQGNSA. The CDR3 length is 13 residues. The CDR3 sequence is CASSSSGVQPQHF. CDR3 sequence (DNA): TGTGCCAGCAGCTCGTCAGGGGTTCAGCCCCAGCATTTT.

The J gene is TRBJ1-4, the V gene TRBV28; no clear D gene. The CDR3 has 15 amino acids. V gave up 3 bases and J gave up 3 bases, with 11 bases separating them. Germline loops: CDR1 MDHEN, CDR2 SYDVKM. The CDR3 DNA sequence: TGTGCCAGCAGTTTCTTTAATTTACCTAATGAAAAACTGTTTTTT. Translation: CASSFFNLPNEKLFF.

V gene TRBV7-2 combines with J gene TRBJ1-1; no firm D call. With 5 bases removed from V and 3 bases from J, the gap between germline ends came to 13 bases. This CDR3 is 14 amino acids long. In germline, CDR1 is SGHTA, CDR2 FQGNSA. The CDR3 region is CASSNRRADTEAFF. The DNA for the CDR3 is TGTGCCAGCAGCAACCGACGGGCGGACACTGAAGCTTTCTTT.

The V and J genes are TRBV5-1 and TRBJ2-3; TRBD2 aligns across 12 bases. The germline CDR1 and CDR2 sequences are SGHRS and YFSETQ. After removal of 5 bases from V and 2 bases from J, the junction contained 9 bases not matched to a gene. This CDR3 has 17 residues. The DNA of the CDR3 is TGCGCCAGCAGGGACGGTAGGACTAGCGGGGTCACAGATACGCAGTATTTT. Protein sequence: CASRDGRTSGVTDTQYF.

The chain has TRBV27 and TRBJ2-7; 7 bases agree with TRBD1. Germline V gene sequence: CDR1 MNHEY, CDR2 SMNVEV (reference sequence). The ends lost 2 bases at V and 1 base at J; junction bases unmatched: 5. The CDR3 has 15 amino acids. The CDR3 coding sequence is TGTGCCAGCAGTTTAACAGGGGTTGAATCCTACGAGCAGTACTTC. This gives the protein CASSLTGVESYEQYF.

This rearrangement joins TRBV4-2 to TRBJ1-4, with D uncertain. The CDR3 has 16 amino acids. Trimming shortened V by 4 bases and J by 5 bases, and 17 bases separated the two germline ends. CDR1 is LGHNA, CDR2 YNFKEQ, per germline. The CDR3, as DNA: TGTGCCAGCAGCCCGCAGATCCGACCTTTAAATGAAAAACTGTTTTTT. Protein product: CASSPQIRPLNEKLFF.

This chain joins TRBV11-3 and TRBJ1-4; weak D call: TRBD1 (5 bases). The V end was cut by 5 bases, the J end by 8 bases, with 18 bases between. The CDR3 loop spans 15 amino acids. Germline CDR1 is SGHNT and CDR2 is YENEEA. The chain's CDR3 is CASSPRPREGEKLFF. The DNA of the CDR3 is TGTGCCAGCAGCCCACGACCCCGAGAGGGGGAAAAACTGTTTTTT.

The genes are TRBV28 and TRBJ1-2, with D maybe TRBD1 (5 bases). The CDR3 length is 12 residues. The V end was cut by 3 bases, the J end by 8 bases, with 10 bases between. Germline CDR1 MDHEN, CDR2 SYDVKM. The CDR3 sequence: CASSFWQGGYTF. The CDR3 DNA sequence: TGTGCCAGCAGTTTTTGGCAGGGAGGCTACACCTTC.

This chain uses TRBV25-1 with TRBJ2-3, with D hard to call. Trimming cost V 8 bases and J 4 bases, with 7 bases left between them. The CDR3 spans 11 residues. Germline assignment: CDR1 MGHDK and CDR2 SYGVNS. CDR3 residues: CASSLADTQYF. CDR3 nucleotide sequence: TGTGCCAGCTCCCTAGCAGATACGCAGTATTTT.

This clone was seen only a few times. The chain uses TRBV15 and TRBJ1-2; D remains ambiguous. The CDR3 runs to 12 residues. With 0 bases removed from V and 8 bases from J, the gap between germline ends came to 7 bases. The germline V gene has CDR1 LNHNV and CDR2 YYDKDF (reference sequence). CDR3 DNA sequence: TGTGCCACCAGCAGAGATACCCAGGGCTACACCTTC. Protein sequence: CATSRDTQGYTF. Using reference TRBV15 and TRBJ1-2 for the parts outside the CDR3, the full variable domain is DAMVIQNPRYQVTQFGKPVTLSCSQTLNHNVMYWYQQKSSQAPKLLFHYYDKDFNNEADTPDNFQSRRPNTSFCFLDIRSPGLGDTAMYLCATSRDTQGYTFGSGTRLTVV.

The V gene is TRBV6-1, the J gene TRBJ1-1; the D is unclear. This CDR3 is 13 amino acids long. In germline, CDR1 is MNHNS, CDR2 SASEGT. Trimming cost V 0 bases and J 12 bases, with 14 bases left between them. CDR3 sequence (DNA): TGTGCCAGCAGTGAAGCCTCCGAGGGCACGACTTTCTTT. Protein product: CASSEASEGTTFF.

V gene TRBV28 combines with J gene TRBJ2-3; 11 bases are a match to TRBD2. Germline-derived CDR1 and CDR2 are MDHEN and SYDVKM. V lost 6 bases, J lost 4 bases, and 6 bases stayed unmatched. The CDR3 has 15 residues. CDR3 residues: CASSPTSGAADTQYF. The CDR3 DNA reads as TGTGCCAGCAGCCCGACTAGCGGGGCTGCAGATACGCAGTATTTT.

CDR3 DNA sequence: TGTGCCAGCAGCTTAGGAGAGGGACAGGGCGCCGGTGGCTACACCTTC. Its protein is CASSLGEGQGAGGYTF. This chain connects TRBV7-6 to TRBJ1-2; the match to TRBD1 covers 9 bases. The germline V gene has CDR1 SGHVS and CDR2 FNYEAQ. The trim removed 1 base at V and 7 bases at J, leaving 10 bases unmatched. The CDR3 totals 16 residues.

V is TRBV6-1 and J is TRBJ2-5; TRBD2 aligns across 13 bases. CDR3 length: 15 amino acids. V shed 6 bases, J shed 2 bases, and the junction held 3 bases outside the gene matches. Germline values: CDR1 MNHNS, CDR2 SASEGT. CDR3 in amino acids: CASRWTSGGQETQYF. DNA of the CDR3: TGTGCCAGCAGATGGACTAGCGGGGGACAAGAGACCCAGTACTTC.

The chain combines TRBV2 with TRBJ2-7, with D possibly TRBD2 on 5 matching bases. The CDR3 totals 12 residues. Germline V gene sequence: CDR1 SNHLY, CDR2 FYNNEI. V gave up 6 bases and J gave up 6 bases, with 12 bases separating them. The CDR3 DNA is TGTGCCAGCAGCCAGTGGCGGGTCGAGCAGTACTTC. Amino acid sequence: CASSQWRVEQYF.

The rearrangement joins TRBV7-2 to TRBJ2-7; tentative D call: TRBD1 (8 bases). There are 17 residues in the CDR3. The V gene lost 4 bases and the J gene lost 4 bases, with 23 bases spanning the gap. The germline CDR1 and CDR2 sequences are SGHTA and FQGNSA. The CDR3: CASSSNLYRGRVYEQYF. The CDR3 region has the DNA TGTGCCAGCAGCTCGAACCTCTACAGGGGGAGGGTTTACGAGCAGTACTTC.

V and J are TRBV7-8 and TRBJ1-1; D is uncertain. V was shortened by 2 bases and J by 1 base, with 8 bases between the two germline ends. Germline loops: CDR1 SGHVS, CDR2 FQNEAQ. The CDR3 covers 14 residues. The CDR3 nucleotides read TGTGCCAGCAGCTTACGTCCATCGAACACTGAAGCTTTCTTT. Its translation: CASSLRPSNTEAFF. The entire variable domain, with the rest obtained from reference TRBV7-8 and TRBJ1-1, is as follows: GAGVSQSPRYKVAKRGQDVALRCDPISGHVSLFWYQQALGQGPEFLTYFQNEAQLDKSGLPSDRFFAERPEGSVSTLKIQRTQQEDSAVYLCASSLRPSNTEAFFGQGTRLTVV.

The chain recombines TRBV7-2 with TRBJ1-1; D gene unclear. Germline CDR1 reads SGHTA; CDR2 reads FQGNSA. V was pared by 1 base and J by 7 bases, with 10 bases between. The CDR3 spans 13 residues. CDR3 in DNA: TGTGCCAGCAGCTTAGTAAACGGCTTTGAAGCTTTCTTT. Translated: CASSLVNGFEAFF.

The chain is built from TRBV27 and TRBJ2-1, with TRBD2 identical over 11 bases. The CDR3 is 21 residues long. CDR1 and CDR2 (germline): MNHEY, SMNVEV (reference sequence). V lost 5 bases, J lost 13 bases, and 31 bases stayed unmatched. In DNA, the CDR3 is TGTGCCAGCAGTCAAAATGAAGCGGGGGCACTAGCCCGACTAGCGGGGAAGTCTCAGTTCTTC. Translation gives CASSQNEAGALARLAGKSQFF.

The genes are TRBV28 and TRBJ1-4; D gene uncertain. Trimming cost V 4 bases and J 16 bases, with 16 bases left between them. Germline values: CDR1 MDHEN, CDR2 SYDVKM. The CDR3 runs to 12 residues. CDR3 residues: CASSSSSGRGFF. For the CDR3, the DNA is TGTGCCAGCAGTTCGTCCTCTGGCAGAGGGTTTTTT. Together with reference TRBV28 and TRBJ1-4, the CDR3 gives the full variable domain: DVKVTQSSRYLVKRTGEKVFLECVQDMDHENMFWYRQDPGLGLRLIYFSYDVKMKEKGDIPEGYSVSREKKERFSLILESASTNQTSMYLCASSSSSGRGFFGSGTQLSVL.

The chain is built from TRBV6-5 and TRBJ2-7, with D perhaps matching TRBD1 (6 bases). The length of the CDR3 is 15 residues. Trimming pared 8 bases from V and 6 bases from J, leaving 23 bases between. CDR1 is MNHEY and CDR2 is SVGAGI in the germline V gene. In DNA, the CDR3 is TGTGCCAGCCGGGGTCAGGGGAGACAAGCAGGCGAGCAGTACTTC. Amino acid sequence: CASRGQGRQAGEQYF.

This clone has just a few counts. This sequence joins TRBV2 and TRBJ1-6; no clear D. Trimming took off 7 bases at V and 7 bases at J, with 14 bases between the two ends. Germline V gene data show CDR1 as SNHLY and CDR2 as FYNNEI. The CDR3 extends over 14 amino acids. In DNA, the CDR3 is TGTGCCAGCATGGTTCAGGACGGAAATTCACCCCTCCACTTT. This sequence encodes CASMVQDGNSPLHF.

The chain is built from TRBV10-3 and TRBJ2-7; tentative D call: TRBD2 (5 bases). The V end lost 8 bases, the J end lost 3 bases, and 20 bases lay between the germline ends. CDR3 length: 15 residues. Per the germline V gene, CDR1 is ENHRY and CDR2 is SYGVKD. The CDR3 is CAIGRLEVGRYEQYF. The CDR3 nucleotides are TGTGCCATCGGCAGATTGGAGGTCGGTCGCTACGAGCAGTACTTC.

The genes are TRBV27 and TRBJ2-3; TRBD2 agrees at 7 bases. CDR3 length equals 14 residues. The junction had 3 bases not matched to a gene; V was cut back by 2 bases and J by 4 bases. Per germline, CDR1 MNHEY and CDR2 SMNVEV (reference sequence). Here the CDR3 reads CASSLGGGADTQYF. CDR3 nucleotide sequence: TGTGCCAGCAGTTTAGGGGGGGGAGCAGATACGCAGTATTTT.

This sequence joins TRBV5-4 and TRBJ1-6, with no clear D. The CDR3 extends over 14 amino acids. In germline, CDR1 is SGHNT, CDR2 YYREEE (reference sequence). Deletions cut 4 bases from V and 9 bases from J, with 14 bases between. CDR3 loop: CASSVRSFSSPLHF. The CDR3 nucleotides are TGTGCCAGCAGCGTCAGGTCCTTTAGTTCACCCCTCCACTTT.

The rearrangement joins TRBV5-1 to TRBJ2-2; 7 bases match TRBD2. In germline, CDR1 is SGHRS, CDR2 YFSETQ. The CDR3 contains 14 residues. V lost 1 base to trimming and J lost 8 bases; unmatched junction nucleotides: 5. The CDR3 DNA reads TGCGCCAGCAGCTTGCAGACTAGCAGGGGGGAGCTGTTTTTT. It translates to CASSLQTSRGELFF.

This sequence joins TRBV6-5 and TRBJ2-5; D perhaps matches TRBD1 (5 bases). CDR1 is MNHEY and CDR2 is SVGAGI in the germline V gene. This CDR3 region has 14 residues. The V and J ends lost 0 bases and 5 bases respectively, with 10 bases between them. The CDR3: CASSYSGVTETQYF. CDR3 DNA: TGTGCCAGCAGTTACTCAGGGGTTACGGAGACCCAGTACTTC.

The chain is built from TRBV23-1 and TRBJ1-2; TRBD1 aligns across 8 bases. TRBV23-1 belongs to the ORF category, with a function that is uncertain. The CDR3 is made up of 15 amino acids. V trimming: 2 bases; J trimming: 7 bases; junction bases outside the gene matches: 9. Here the CDR3 DNA reads TGCGCCAGCAGTCAACGGCCCGGGACAGGTTGTGGCTACACCTTC. Protein sequence: CASSQRPGTGCGYTF.